These 27 T cell receptor beta chains originate from one sample sequenced in a study of post-analysis software for immune sequencing data. The authors incorporated unique molecular identifiers into the TCR beta cDNA libraries. TCRdb re-called the PCR reads through MiXCR, storing one row per CDR3 protein. Of over 700,000 distinct CDR3 sequences in the sample, roughly 30% were seen once. These receptors have no identified antigens. Findings and limits, study-wide: With TRBV5-6, TRBV5-1 and TRBV20-1 included, 4 to 6 TRBV segments were more frequent in patients than in controls.

Sequenced: blood. The receptors were sampled from a girl under 18 with multiple sclerosis.

This clonotype has more than one count but fewer than ten. The gene calls are TRBV4-3 and TRBJ2-4; no clear D. Per the germline V gene, CDR1 is LGHNA and CDR2 is YSLEER. Trimming pared 4 bases from V and 10 bases from J, leaving 20 bases between. This CDR3 has 15 residues. The CDR3 is CASSPDRLGLGIQYF. The CDR3 DNA follows: TGCGCCAGCAGCCCCGATCGTTTGGGGTTGGGTATTCAGTACTTC.

The J gene is TRBJ2-1, the V gene TRBV28; no reliable D call. Trimming left V 3 bases short and J 8 bases short, with 14 bases between. Germline V gives CDR1 MDHEN, CDR2 SYDVKM. CDR3 length equals 14 residues. The CDR3 sequence is CASSFNSVYDEQFF. In nucleotides, the CDR3 is TGTGCCAGCAGTTTCAATTCCGTTTACGATGAGCAGTTCTTC.

The chain couples TRBV6-1 to TRBJ2-7, with D perhaps matching TRBD2 (6 bases). Trimming took off 1 base at V and 6 bases at J, with 10 bases between the two ends. The germline CDR1 and CDR2 sequences are MNHNS and SASEGT. The CDR3 has 13 residues. CDR3 sequence reads: CASSEEAGSEQYF. CDR3 DNA sequence: TGTGCCAGCAGTGAAGAGGCGGGAAGCGAGCAGTACTTC.

The CDR3 protein is CASSLFRGGPGRVYNEQFF. CDR3 coding DNA: TGTGCCAGCAGTTTATTTCGGGGGGGTCCCGGGAGGGTCTACAATGAGCAGTTCTTC. The chain employs TRBV27 and TRBJ2-1; 8 nucleotides line up with TRBD2. Germline CDR1 MNHEY, CDR2 SMNVEV (reference sequence). This CDR3 has 19 residues. V shed 1 base and J 3 bases; nucleotides not matched to a gene: 14.

This clonotype has more than one count but fewer than ten. This chain uses TRBV7-2 with TRBJ2-5, with D tentatively TRBD2 (6 bases). Germline assignment: CDR1 SGHTA and CDR2 FQGNSA. This CDR3 is built from 15 residues. Trimming shortened V by 3 bases and J by 5 bases, and 16 bases separated the two germline ends. DNA for the CDR3: TGTGCCAGCAGCTTCCCACCATCGAGCGGGGAGACCCAGTACTTC. Its protein is CASSFPPSSGETQYF.

The gene calls are TRBV6-5 and TRBJ2-5; the match to TRBD1 covers 9 bases. J lost 4 bases, V lost 6 bases, and 12 bases had no gene match. This CDR3 has 16 amino acids. CDR1 and CDR2 from the germline V gene are MNHEY and SVGAGI. CDR3: CASRSGQGTRVETQYF. The CDR3 nucleotides are TGTGCCAGCAGGAGCGGACAGGGGACCCGGGTAGAGACCCAGTACTTC.

The chain is built from TRBV14 and TRBJ1-2; 11 positions match TRBD1. The CDR3 runs to 13 residues. Germline V lookup: CDR1 SGHDN, CDR2 FVKESK. Trimming at V came to 4 bases and at J to 11 bases, leaving 6 bases not matched to a gene. Here the CDR3 reads CASSLWTGGRYTF. The CDR3 coding sequence is TGTGCCAGCAGCCTGTGGACAGGGGGCCGATACACCTTC. Drawing the rest from reference TRBV14 and TRBJ1-2, the complete variable domain is EAGVTQFPSHSVIEKGQTVTLRCDPISGHDNLYWYRRVMGKEIKFLLHFVKESKQDESGMPNNRFLAERTGGTYSTLKVQPAELEDSGVYFCASSLWTGGRYTFGSGTRLTVV.

This chain links TRBV5-1 with TRBJ2-2, with 8 nucleotides matching TRBD1. The CDR3 sequence is 16 residues long. V was pared by 0 bases and J by 2 bases, with 3 bases of the junction left unmatched. CDR1 is SGHRS and CDR2 is YFSETQ in the germline V gene. CDR3 DNA sequence: TGCGCCAGCAGCTTGGACGGACAGGGTAACACCGGGGAGCTGTTTTTT. The encoded protein is CASSLDGQGNTGELFF.

This clonotype was observed a few times. The chain carries TRBV6-6 and TRBJ2-1, with D unresolved. V was pared by 4 bases and J by 4 bases, with 14 bases between. This CDR3 region has 15 residues. Germline CDR1 MNHNY, CDR2 SVGAGI (reference sequence). In DNA form, the CDR3 reads TGTGCCAGCAGTTCGACTGGGCCAGCGTACAATGAGCAGTTCTTC. Encoded protein: CASSSTGPAYNEQFF.

DNA for the CDR3: TGTGCCAGCAGCTTAGATTTGATATTATATGAGCAGTTCTTC. As protein: CASSLDLILYEQFF. The gene calls are TRBV11-2 and TRBJ2-1, with unresolved D. The germline CDR1 and CDR2 sequences are SGHAT and FQNNGV. The V gene lost 0 bases and the J gene lost 8 bases, with 11 bases spanning the gap. CDR3 length: 14 residues.

As DNA, the CDR3 is TGTGCCAGCAGTTTATGGACTAGCGGGACCTACAATGAGCAGTACTTC. The encoded protein is CASSLWTSGTYNEQYF. The chain is built from TRBV28 and TRBJ2-1; 11 nucleotides align to TRBD2. The J call may be in error: the DNA end matches TRBJ2-7 better. Germline CDR1 and CDR2: MDHEN and SYDVKM. The CDR3 length is 16 residues.

This clonotype was counted between two and nine times. The V and J genes are TRBV29-1 and TRBJ1-2; the match to TRBD1 covers 8 bases. The CDR3 has 13 amino acids. Losses at the gene ends were 4 bases for V and 7 bases for J; bases not matched to a gene: 8. Germline V gene sequence: CDR1 SQVTM, CDR2 ANQGSEA. In nucleotides, the CDR3 is TGCAGCGTTGTGTCAGGGGGCAACGGTGGCTACACCTTC. Its translation is CSVVSGGNGGYTF.

As regards this clonotype: Just one base apart from a much larger clone, this may be a read error. CDR3 amino acids: CASSYLVQGDEQYF. In nucleotides, the CDR3 is TGTGCCAGCAGTTACCTCGTTCAGGGTGATGAGCAGTACTTC. The chain couples TRBV6-2 or TRBV6-3 to TRBJ2-5; the D gene is possibly TRBD1 (5 bases). The CDR3 runs to 14 residues. V was pared by 2 bases and J by 11 bases, with 18 bases between. Germline loops: CDR1 MNHEY, CDR2 SVGEGT.

The rearrangement links TRBV20-1 to TRBJ2-7; weak D call: TRBD2 (6 bases). The V end lost 5 bases, the J end lost 1 base, and 12 bases lay between the germline ends. The germline V gene encodes CDR1 DFQATT and CDR2 SNEGSKA (reference sequence). The CDR3 extends over 13 amino acids. DNA for the CDR3: TGCAGTGCTTGGGACGGGGGTTCCTACGAGCAGTACTTC. Protein product: CSAWDGGSYEQYF.

The chain is built from TRBV6-1 and TRBJ2-3; 10 bases line up with TRBD2. The CDR3 has 16 residues. Trimming at V came to 6 bases and at J to 4 bases, leaving 10 bases not matched to a gene. Germline V CDR1 and CDR2: MNHNS, SASEGT. The CDR3 loop is CASRKMVLAGADTQYF. Written as DNA, the CDR3 is TGTGCCAGCAGGAAGATGGTGCTAGCGGGAGCAGATACGCAGTATTTT.

V gene TRBV9 combines with J gene TRBJ2-7; possibly TRBD2 for D (6 bases). Germline-derived CDR1 and CDR2 are SGDLS and YYNGEE. The CDR3 loop spans 14 amino acids. The V gene lost 0 bases and the J gene lost 5 bases, with 12 bases spanning the gap. DNA for the CDR3: TGTGCCAGCAGCGTAGGCGGGGCCCTCGACGAGCAGTACTTC. Protein: CASSVGGALDEQYF.

A few counts support this clonotype. The J gene is TRBJ1-2, the V gene TRBV7-2, with 8 nucleotides matching TRBD1. This CDR3 comprises 15 residues. Trimming removed 5 bases from V and 6 bases from J; junction bases left unmatched: 11. Per germline, CDR1 SGHTA and CDR2 FQGNSA. The CDR3 region has the DNA TGTGCCAGCAGCCCCTGGACAGGGACGTTGGATGGCTACACCTTC. Translating gives CASSPWTGTLDGYTF.

The chain carries TRBV5-1 and TRBJ2-2; 9 nucleotides match TRBD2. The CDR3 length is 17 residues. Unmatched junction bases numbered 9, after V lost 0 bases and J lost 6 bases. CDR1 is SGHRS, CDR2 YFSETQ, per germline. The CDR3 here is CASSLAEGSGRSGELFF. Here the CDR3 DNA reads TGCGCCAGCAGCTTGGCCGAAGGTAGCGGGAGATCCGGGGAGCTGTTTTTT. Together with reference TRBV5-1 and TRBJ2-2, the CDR3 gives the full variable domain: KAGVTQTPRYLIKTRGQQVTLSCSPISGHRSVSWYQQTPGQGLQFLFEYFSETQRNKGNFPGRFSGRQFSNSRSEMNVSTLELGDSALYLCASSLAEGSGRSGELFFGEGSRLTVL.

The chain employs TRBV20-1 and TRBJ2-7; 8 bases line up with TRBD2. The germline V gene has CDR1 DFQATT and CDR2 SNEGSKA (reference sequence). V trimming: 2 bases; J trimming: 0 bases; junction bases outside the gene matches: 3. The CDR3 covers 14 residues. The CDR3 DNA sequence: TGCAGTGCTAGAATAGCGGGAAGCTCCTACGAGCAGTACTTC. It yields the protein CSARIAGSSYEQYF.

As concerns this clonotype: An end of the junction does not agree with germline; a read error may underlie this. This chain joins TRBV18 and TRBJ1-5; D gene uncertain. The CDR3 extends over 13 amino acids. Germline CDR1 is KGHSH and CDR2 is LQKENI. As DNA, the CDR3 is TGTACCAGCTCACCTGAGGGTGACCAGCCCCAGCATTTT. The encoded protein is CTSSPEGDQPQHF.

This chain uses TRBV6-1 with TRBJ2-2; D call uncertain. Trimming pared 10 bases from V and 1 base from J, leaving 13 bases between. The CDR3 loop spans 14 amino acids. Germline loops: CDR1 MNHNS, CDR2 SASEGT. CDR3 nucleotide sequence: TGTGCCACCGACACGGGCGGGAACACCGGGGAGCTGTTTTTT. Amino acids: CATDTGGNTGELFF.

V and J are TRBV10-3 and TRBJ2-5; TRBD1 matches at 8 bases. CDR3 length: 16 residues. V dropped 10 bases and J dropped 4; count of bases not matched to a gene: 17. Germline-derived CDR1 and CDR2 are ENHRY and SYGVKD. The CDR3 spells CATQGASAGMLETQYF. The DNA for the CDR3 is TGTGCCACCCAGGGGGCCTCTGCGGGGATGTTAGAGACCCAGTACTTC.

J is TRBJ1-2 and V is TRBV19, with D perhaps TRBD1 (5 bases). In germline, CDR1 is LNHDA, CDR2 SQIVND (reference sequence). The V end was cut by 3 bases, the J end by 4 bases, with 9 bases between. CDR3 length equals 13 residues. Here the CDR3 DNA reads TGTGCCAGTAGTATTCAGGGATCCTATGGCTACACCTTC. As protein: CASSIQGSYGYTF.

This chain uses TRBV24-1 with TRBJ2-1; 7 nucleotides align to TRBD1. In germline, CDR1 is KGHDR, CDR2 SFDVKD. The CDR3 contains 15 residues. V lost 11 bases, J lost 1 base, and 10 bases stayed unmatched. The CDR3 DNA is TGTGCCAGCTCAAACCGGGACAGATCCTACAATGAGCAGTTCTTC. Translation gives CASSNRDRSYNEQFF.

The rearrangement links TRBV2 to TRBJ1-6; 7 bases agree with TRBD1. V lost 7 bases and J lost 8; bases outside the gene matches: 11. The germline V gene has CDR1 SNHLY and CDR2 FYNNEI. The CDR3 runs 15 residues. This chain's CDR3 is CASKSMRQGDSPLHF. CDR3 sequence (DNA): TGTGCCAGCAAGTCAATGAGACAGGGAGATTCACCCCTCCACTTT.

There are a few counts of this clonotype. The chain employs TRBV5-1 and TRBJ1-1; 9 nucleotides align to TRBD1. CDR1 is SGHRS and CDR2 is YFSETQ in the germline V gene. V lost 4 bases, J lost 7 bases, and 8 bases stayed unmatched. There are 14 residues in the CDR3. The CDR3 loop is CASSPGQGRGEAFF. In nucleotides, the CDR3 is TGCGCCAGCAGCCCCGGACAGGGGAGGGGTGAAGCTTTCTTT.

The CDR3 sequence: CASSYWAQDGSGANVLTF. CDR3 in DNA: TGTGCCAGCAGTTACTGGGCTCAAGACGGCTCTGGGGCCAACGTCCTGACTTTC. The V and J genes are TRBV6-5 and TRBJ2-6; no firm D call. Germline CDR1 reads MNHEY; CDR2 reads SVGAGI. The V gene lost 1 base and the J gene lost 0 bases, with 13 bases spanning the gap. This CDR3 is built from 18 residues.